The 19 T cell receptor beta chains presented below share a single source sample, sequenced in a study of T cells in Graves' hyperthyroidism and ophthalmopathy. Amplification targeted TCR beta CDR3 regions from RNA transcripts. The TCR CDR3 was amplified in a first-round RT-PCR using the HTBI primer set. Each CDR3 protein gets one entry after TCRdb re-called the multiplex PCR reads with MiXCR. The sample holds 490,000 or so distinct CDR3 sequences; roughly 21% are singletons and the top ten take approximately 50%. Sequenced input: blood. Every receptor here comes from a man aged 35-49 years with Graves' ophthalmopathy.

This clonotype was seen a few times. This CDR3 reads CASSLRVGDPRGRLYGYTF. The CDR3 DNA is TGTGCCAGCAGTTTAAGGGTGGGAGATCCCCGGGGGAGACTCTATGGCTACACCTTC. This rearrangement joins TRBV28 to TRBJ1-2; maybe TRBD1 (5 bases). Germline CDR1 reads MDHEN; CDR2 reads SYDVKM. The CDR3 has 19 residues. Trimming removed 2 bases from V and 4 bases from J, with 26 bases in between.

The chain uses TRBV20-1 and TRBJ2-1, with D perhaps matching TRBD1 (6 bases). The CDR3 runs to 14 residues. The germline V gene has CDR1 DFQATT and CDR2 SNEGSKA (reference sequence). Trimming left V 5 bases short and J 3 bases short, with 14 bases between. The DNA for the CDR3 is TGCAGTGCTCAATTGGGCAGGGGCTACAATGAGCAGTTCTTC. Translated, it gives CSAQLGRGYNEQFF.

This clonotype was observed many times. The genes are TRBV27 and TRBJ2-5, with D possibly being TRBD1 (5 bases). Between the trimmed V and J ends, which lost 7 bases and 4 bases, there was a span of 13 bases. This CDR3 has 13 residues. Germline assignment: CDR1 MNHEY and CDR2 SMNVEV (reference sequence). Written as DNA, the CDR3 is TGTGCCAGCATGGGGCAGGGTAGAGAGACCCAGTACTTC. Translation gives CASMGQGRETQYF.

The V and J genes are TRBV20-1 and TRBJ2-3; D possibly corresponds to TRBD2 (5 bases). Germline CDR1 is DFQATT and CDR2 is SNEGSKA (reference sequence). Deletions cut 5 bases from V and 0 bases from J, with 15 bases between. The CDR3 covers 15 residues. CDR3 in amino acids: CSAGAVVRSTDTQYF. The CDR3 DNA is TGCAGTGCTGGAGCGGTAGTTCGAAGCACAGATACGCAGTATTTT.

The CDR3 spells CSAPPSNTEAFF. The CDR3, as DNA: TGCAGTGCTCCCCCATCGAACACTGAAGCTTTCTTT. The chain employs TRBV20-1 and TRBJ1-1; no firm D call. Germline V gene sequence: CDR1 DFQATT, CDR2 SNEGSKA (reference sequence). Trimming removed 5 bases from V and 1 base from J, with 8 bases in between. This CDR3 spans 12 amino acids.

V and J are TRBV20-1 and TRBJ1-2; 9 bases match TRBD1. After removal of 6 bases from V and 5 bases from J, the junction contained 16 bases not matched to a gene. Per germline, CDR1 DFQATT and CDR2 SNEGSKA (reference sequence). The CDR3 contains 16 residues. CDR3 in DNA: TGCAGTGCCGATCCCCCCTTTCGGGACAGGGCTTATGGCTACACCTTC. It translates to CSADPPFRDRAYGYTF.

Only a few counts were recorded for this clonotype. V is TRBV7-9 and J is TRBJ2-7, with 7 positions matching TRBD2. The trim removed 3 bases at V and 3 bases at J, leaving 5 bases unmatched. CDR3 length: 14 residues. Germline loops: CDR1 SEHNR, CDR2 FQNEAQ (reference sequence). The CDR3 sequence is CASSLPGGYYEQYF. The DNA of the CDR3 is TGTGCCAGCAGCTTGCCGGGGGGATACTACGAGCAGTACTTC.

This clonotype came up a few times. The chain links TRBV15 to TRBJ2-2; 14 nucleotides line up with TRBD2. Germline V gene data show CDR1 as LNHNV and CDR2 as YYDKDF (reference sequence). V was pared by 6 bases and J by 3 bases, with 3 bases of the junction left unmatched. The CDR3 extends over 16 amino acids. CDR3 amino acids: CATRGLAGGHTGELFF. The CDR3 DNA reads TGTGCCACCAGAGGACTAGCGGGGGGACACACCGGGGAGCTGTTTTTT.

This clonotype was found many times. The gene calls are TRBV27 and TRBJ2-7, with D maybe TRBD1 (5 bases). Germline loops: CDR1 MNHEY, CDR2 SMNVEV (reference sequence). This CDR3 region has 14 residues. The V end lost 2 bases, the J end lost 0 bases, and 8 bases lay between the germline ends. CDR3 DNA sequence: TGTGCCAGCAGTTTAAACAGGTACTCCTACGAGCAGTACTTC. It is translated as CASSLNRYSYEQYF.

The chain carries TRBV19 and TRBJ2-1, with unresolved D. Trimming left V 2 bases short and J 0 bases short, with 8 bases between. The CDR3 totals 15 residues. Germline-derived CDR1 and CDR2 are LNHDA and SQIVND (reference sequence). The CDR3 reads CASSISVSSYNEQFF. The CDR3 nucleotides read TGTGCCAGTAGTATATCGGTTAGCTCCTACAATGAGCAGTTCTTC.

The gene calls are TRBV9 and TRBJ2-1; D perhaps matches TRBD2 (6 bases). V lost 3 bases and J 0 bases, leaving 13 bases between the germline ends. This CDR3 has 16 residues. Germline-derived CDR1 and CDR2 are SGDLS and YYNGEE. The DNA for the CDR3 is TGTGCCAGCAGCGCAGCCGGGGGAAGCTCCTACAATGAGCAGTTCTTC. This translates into CASSAAGGSSYNEQFF.

This clonotype was detected ten times or more. The chain links TRBV5-8 to TRBJ2-1, with 9 positions matching TRBD2. V trimming: 4 bases; J trimming: 7 bases; junction bases outside the gene matches: 12. The CDR3 runs 16 residues. Germline V gene data show CDR1 as SGHTS and CDR2 as YDEGEE. CDR3 DNA sequence: TGTGCCAGCAGCCCGGCGGGAGGGGCCAGGGAGAATGAGCAGTTCTTC. Protein product: CASSPAGGARENEQFF.

The genes are TRBV20-1 and TRBJ2-7; D is unclear. Germline V CDR1 and CDR2: DFQATT, SNEGSKA (reference sequence). CDR3 length: 13 residues. Trimming took 3 bases from V and 7 from J, leaving 16 bases between them. This chain's CDR3 is CSASSTAPREQYF. CDR3 nucleotide sequence: TGCAGTGCTAGTAGTACCGCTCCGCGAGAGCAGTACTTC.

The gene calls are TRBV27 and TRBJ2-3; TRBD2 aligns across 13 bases. Germline CDR1 reads MNHEY; CDR2 reads SMNVEV (reference sequence). The J segment lost 13 bases and the V segment lost 5 bases, leaving 12 bases of the junction unmatched. CDR3 length: 15 residues. The CDR3 loop reads CASSMGTSGARLEYF. Here the CDR3 DNA reads TGTGCCAGCAGTATGGGGACTAGCGGGGCCAGACTAGAGTATTTT.

This clonotype showed up many times. The rearrangement links TRBV5-6 to TRBJ1-1; 8 bases are shared with TRBD1. Germline assignment: CDR1 SGHDT and CDR2 YYEEEE. V trimming: 3 bases; J trimming: 5 bases; junction bases outside the gene matches: 18. The CDR3 extends over 18 amino acids. The CDR3 sequence: CASSSAWGRGLLGTEAFF. The DNA of the CDR3 is TGTGCCAGCAGCTCGGCGTGGGGCAGGGGGCTACTCGGGACTGAAGCTTTCTTT.

This clonotype was seen ten or more times. The chain recombines TRBV3-1 with TRBJ1-6; TRBD1 might be the D (5 bases). Trimming removed 5 bases from V and 9 bases from J, with 11 bases in between. Germline loops: CDR1 LGHDT, CDR2 YNNKEL (reference sequence). CDR3 size: 13 residues. The CDR3 region has the DNA TGTGCCAGCAGCAGGGGAACCAGTTCACCCCTCCACTTT. Amino acids: CASSRGTSSPLHF.

Many counts were recorded for this clonotype. This chain links TRBV7-9 with TRBJ1-6; D remains ambiguous. Between the trimmed V and J ends, which lost 2 bases and 14 bases, there was a span of 10 bases. CDR3 length equals 12 residues. Germline CDR1 and CDR2: SEHNR and FQNEAQ (reference sequence). The CDR3 reads CASSLSGSTLHF. CDR3 DNA: TGTGCCAGCAGCTTAAGTGGGTCCACCCTCCACTTT.

This clonotype turned up a few times. The chain has TRBV20-1 and TRBJ1-1; no firm D call. The CDR3 is 13 amino acids. CDR1 is DFQATT, CDR2 SNEGSKA, per germline (reference sequence). The V end was cut by 3 bases, the J end by 1 base, with 9 bases between. The CDR3 nucleotides read TGCAGTGCTAGGACATGGGAGAACACTGAAGCTTTCTTT. This sequence encodes CSARTWENTEAFF.

This clonotype has just a few counts. V usage is TRBV28 and J usage is TRBJ1-2, with D perhaps TRBD1 (6 bases). This CDR3 region has 15 residues. Deletions cut 4 bases from V and 0 bases from J, with 12 bases between. Looked up from germline, CDR1 is MDHEN and CDR2 is SYDVKM. In DNA, the CDR3 is TGTGCCAGCAGTTCGCCAGGGGTTCCTAACTATGGCTACACCTTC. Protein: CASSSPGVPNYGYTF.